The TCR beta chain described here comes from a study of cytomegalovirus exposure and HLA in healthy donors. The study's findings and limits: A few of the chains that were CMV-associated were confirmed in vitro to be specific for CMV antigens. In a later analysis, at a false discovery rate of 0.05, approximately 15,000 TCR beta sequences matched HLA alleles. Most TCR beta V segments were productive about 87% or about 30% of the time in an earlier analysis.

The V end was cut by 7 bases, the J end by 0 bases, with 19 bases between. The germline V gene encodes CDR1 SGHRS and CDR2 YFSETQ. The CDR3 sequence is 16 residues long. PCR was performed using 60 Vbeta and 13 Jbeta primers. Study processing details: Per a later analysis, the number of unique TCR beta chains was some 75 million, of which roughly 11 million were shared. Using immunoSEQ multiplex PCR, the repertoire was profiled, and TCRdb retains in-frame clones only, with some absent. V, J and clone size were drawn from that table, and D and trimming were deduced from the DNA. Of about 160,000 clones in the sample, approximately 76% are singletons; the top ten hold over 1.2%. This clone was counted a single time. The antigen is not known.

This receptor was obtained from a man aged 60 to 75 in good health and CMV-seronegative. The V gene is TRBV5-1, the J gene TRBJ2-5; tentative D call: TRBD2 (7 bases). The sequenced sample consisted of PBMCs. In DNA, the CDR3 is TGCGCCAGCGCCCCCCGGGGGGCAGCGTACCAAGAGACCCAGTACTTC. This encodes CASAPRGAAYQETQYF.